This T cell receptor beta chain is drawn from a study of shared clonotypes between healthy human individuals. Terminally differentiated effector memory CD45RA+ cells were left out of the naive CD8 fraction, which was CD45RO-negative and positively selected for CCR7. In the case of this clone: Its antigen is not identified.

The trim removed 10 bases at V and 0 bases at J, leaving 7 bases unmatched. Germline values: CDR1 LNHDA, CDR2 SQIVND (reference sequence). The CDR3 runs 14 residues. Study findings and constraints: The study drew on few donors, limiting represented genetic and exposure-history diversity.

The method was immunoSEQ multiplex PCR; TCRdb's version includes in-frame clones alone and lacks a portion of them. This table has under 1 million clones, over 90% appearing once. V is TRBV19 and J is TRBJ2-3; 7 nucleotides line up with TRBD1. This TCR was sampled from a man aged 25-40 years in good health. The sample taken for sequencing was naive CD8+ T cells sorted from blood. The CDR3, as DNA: TGTGCCACTCGGGACAGTTCTAGCACAGATACGCAGTATTTT. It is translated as CATRDSSSTDTQYF.